This T cell receptor beta chain was recovered during a study of T cells in Graves' hyperthyroidism and ophthalmopathy. Turning to the study itself: Initial diagnosis, before any treatment, was when peripheral blood was collected. Study-wide findings and caveats: Ophthalmopathy and stable hyperthyroidism were told apart by a 13 V-J model.

The CDR3 regions of TCR beta were amplified from RNA transcripts. With the HTBI primer set, the TCR CDR3 went through a first round of RT-PCR. Using its own MiXCR run on the multiplex PCR reads, TCRdb lists one record per CDR3 protein. The sample holds fewer than 550,000 distinct CDR3 sequences, roughly 14% seen once. Absence of ophthalmopathy progression within 18 months defined stable Graves' hyperthyroidism. A roughly 9.3 ml volume of fresh peripheral blood provided the PBMCs. Germline V lookup: CDR1 SNHLY, CDR2 FYNNEI. V gave up 5 bases and J gave up 6 bases; unmatched junction bases: 8. This CDR3 has 14 residues. In this sample, this clonotype turned up a few times. Its antigen is not identified.

The receptor's source is a woman aged 18-29 years with Graves' hyperthyroidism. The J gene is TRBJ2-7, the V gene TRBV2; 9 bases are a match to TRBD2. Input material: blood. The CDR3 sequence: CASSLAGEVREQYF. The CDR3 DNA follows: TGTGCCAGCAGTTTAGCGGGAGAGGTGCGCGAGCAGTACTTC.